This TCR beta chain was observed in a study of metastatic and nonmetastatic thyroid tumors (TCRdb year 2020). General notes on the study: Repertoires were compared across peripheral blood and tumor or nodule tissue samples from malignant and benign thyroid patients.

The study at large found these results: TCR beta diversity was reported as significantly higher in malignant tumors than in benign nodules, in both blood and tumor samples.

No patient had received any treatment before thyroid surgery. Using T-cell receptor beta sequencing, the study looked back at clinical samples from patients collected from the early 2010s to the late 2010s. Libraries were built with PCR. These reads were obtained on an Illumina HiSeq 4000. High-throughput sequencing was used to profile the TCR beta-chain CDR3 region of every patient. Processing in the source paper ran as follows. The researchers built a classifier to tell apart papillary thyroid cancer patients with distant metastasis, based on CDR3 differences among clinicopathological groups. Repertoire diversity was assessed with the Shannon index, and tumor-blood repertoire similarity with the Morisita-Horn index. The raw public reads went through TCRdb reprocessing: fastp at Q25, MiXCR clone calling, in-frame beta chains kept. What appears here as the V and J calls and clone size reflects TCRdb's work, not the paper's. The sample has roughly 6,500 clones on record, about 31% of them singletons. The top ten hold approximately 15% of the sample.

Via the germline V gene, CDR1 is MDHEN and CDR2 SYDVKM. Its CDR3 holds 14 amino acids, cysteine through phenylalanine. The DNA shown is the 42-base CDR3, in frame from base 1. The junction carries 6 bases between V and J, which are trimmed by 2 bases and 0 bases respectively. This clone was observed a handful of times. The antigen it recognizes is unknown. Per-nucleotide qualities are absent, and no much larger clonotype sits a single base away. This chain is built from TRBV28 and TRBJ2-3; TRBD1 might be the D gene, on 6 matching bases. The origin of this receptor is a female donor with papillary thyroid cancer or a benign thyroid nodule (not recorded which). Some clones in this sample may be carry-over from other donors' samples. What was sequenced was adjacent normal tissue. The CDR3 protein: CASSLDRSTDTQYF. The nucleotides read TGTGCCAGCAGTTTAGACAGGAGCACAGATACGCAGTATTTT.